Reported below is one T cell receptor beta chain. As handled by the study authors: Estimation of nucleated cell counts relied on the amplification of reference gene primers. Sequencing was performed with immunoSEQ multiplex PCR; in TCRdb, only in-frame clones are kept and a portion is missing. V, J and clone size are those of that table, while D and trimming were read from the DNA. The sample contains 260,000 or so clones, roughly 81% of which appear only once. CDR3 size: 15 residues. Between the trimmed V and J ends, which lost 6 bases and 8 bases, there was a span of 22 bases. Germline V gene sequence: CDR1 MDHEN, CDR2 SYDVKM. This sample is part of a study of blood T cell repertoires in COVID-19. Seattle researchers signed up patients amid active infection and tracked them longitudinally.

The chain carries TRBV28 and TRBJ1-2, with a tentative D call TRBD1 (6 bases). The receptor was isolated from a woman older than 75 with COVID-19, enrolled during active disease. The sample comprised peripheral blood. The CDR3 sequence is CASSLSTGLRGGYTF. DNA of the CDR3: TGTGCCAGCAGCCTCTCCACAGGGCTCCGGGGAGGCTACACCTTC.